A single sample gave rise to the 7 T cell receptor beta chains below, sequenced in a study of blood T cell repertoires in COVID-19. The data were produced by immunoSEQ multiplex PCR, yet TCRdb's version contains in-frame clones alone and is incomplete. The data contain 410,000 or so clones, approximately 91% of them singletons. The sample taken for sequencing was peripheral blood. The receptors were sampled from a woman aged 40 to 50 with COVID-19, enrolled during active disease.

The chain is built from TRBV2 and TRBJ1-2; 9 bases line up with TRBD1. V shed 6 bases and J 4 bases; nucleotides not matched to a gene: 12. Germline V CDR1 and CDR2: SNHLY, FYNNEI. The CDR3 loop spans 16 amino acids. The CDR3 DNA reads as TGTGCCAGCAGAGACCGGACAGGGGCCCTTAGCTATGGCTACACCTTC. Its translation is CASRDRTGALSYGYTF.

Only one count was recorded for this clone. The chain employs TRBV24-1 and TRBJ1-4; D may be TRBD1 (6 bases). There are 19 residues in the CDR3. In germline, CDR1 is KGHDR, CDR2 SFDVKD. The germline V and J ends were trimmed by 3 bases and 0 bases, with 19 bases remaining between them. CDR3 DNA sequence: TGTGCCACCAGTGATGCCTCCCCTGGACAGACTGCAACTAATGAAAAACTGTTTTTT. Translating gives CATSDASPGQTATNEKLFF.

CDR3 DNA: TGTGCCAGCAGTACCCTGACAGGGGGGCAAGAGACCCAGTACTTC. This codes for CASSTLTGGQETQYF. V and J are TRBV6-5 and TRBJ2-5; 9 nucleotides line up with TRBD1. The CDR3 has 15 residues. Losses at the gene ends were 5 bases for V and 2 bases for J; bases not matched to a gene: 6. The germline V gene has CDR1 MNHEY and CDR2 SVGAGI.

This chain joins TRBV5-8 and TRBJ2-5, with 8 positions matching TRBD2. Germline V gives CDR1 SGHTS, CDR2 YDEGEE. The CDR3 extends over 13 amino acids. The ends lost 7 bases at V and 5 bases at J; junction bases unmatched: 7. The CDR3 DNA follows: TGTGCCAGCTCGACGGGGGGGCTTGAGACCCAGTACTTC. This codes for CASSTGGLETQYF.

The J gene is TRBJ2-2, the V gene TRBV5-5; no reliable D call. Germline CDR1 is SGHKS and CDR2 is YYEKEE (reference sequence). The CDR3 is 13 residues long. V was shortened by 0 bases and J by 7 bases, with 7 bases between the two germline ends. CDR3 amino acids: CASSLGLVGELFF. The CDR3, as DNA: TGTGCCAGCAGCTTGGGCCTAGTCGGGGAGCTGTTTTTT.

This clone appeared a single time. The chain combines TRBV3-1 (or the pseudogene TRBV3-2) with TRBJ1-1; D is unclear. Germline values: CDR1 LGHDT, CDR2 YNNKEL (reference sequence). This CDR3 is built from 13 residues. V dropped 4 bases and J dropped 7 bases, with 13 bases sitting between them. CDR3 DNA: TGTGCCAGCAGCCCTAGATATGGGTTTGAAGCTTTCTTT. Its translation is CASSPRYGFEAFF.

The chain couples TRBV3-1 (or the pseudogene TRBV3-2) to TRBJ2-7, with 9 nucleotides matching TRBD1. This CDR3 comprises 15 residues. V was pared by 4 bases and J by 2 bases, with 6 bases of the junction left unmatched. Germline-derived CDR1 and CDR2 are LGHDT and YNNKEL (reference sequence). The CDR3 sequence is CASSRGQGSPYEQYF. The CDR3 bases are TGTGCCAGCAGCCGAGGACAGGGGAGTCCCTACGAGCAGTACTTC.